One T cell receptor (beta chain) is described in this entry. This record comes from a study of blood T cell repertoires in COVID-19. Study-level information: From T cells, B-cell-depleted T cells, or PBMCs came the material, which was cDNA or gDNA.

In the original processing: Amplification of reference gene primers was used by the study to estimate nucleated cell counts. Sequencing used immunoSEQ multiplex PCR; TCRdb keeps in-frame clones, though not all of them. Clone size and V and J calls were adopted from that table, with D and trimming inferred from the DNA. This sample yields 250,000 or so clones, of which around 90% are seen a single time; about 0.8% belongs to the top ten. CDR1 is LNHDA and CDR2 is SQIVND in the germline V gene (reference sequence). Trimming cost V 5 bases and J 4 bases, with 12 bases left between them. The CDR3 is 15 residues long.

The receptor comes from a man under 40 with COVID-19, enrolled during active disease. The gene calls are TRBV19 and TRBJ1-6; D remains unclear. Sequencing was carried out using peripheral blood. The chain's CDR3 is CASSFRPGYNSPLHF. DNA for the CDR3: TGTGCCAGTAGTTTCCGCCCGGGATATAATTCACCCCTCCACTTT.